The next 14 T cell receptor beta chains were all read from a single sample in a study of blood T cell repertoires in COVID-19. The assay was immunoSEQ multiplex PCR, and TCRdb's table has in-frame clones only and misses some. This sample has around 150,000 clones, with about 80% found just once. The sample taken for sequencing was peripheral blood. These receptor sequences come from a woman of 80 years or more in a cohort sampled during active or convalescent COVID-19.

The V gene is TRBV12-3 or TRBV12-4, the J gene TRBJ2-1, with 8 bases that match TRBD2. J was trimmed by 6 bases and V by 2 bases; bases with no gene match: 0. The CDR3 is made up of 13 amino acids. CDR3 loop: CASSLLAGNEQFF. CDR3 nucleotide sequence: TGTGCCAGCAGTTTACTAGCGGGCAATGAGCAGTTCTTC.

The chain has TRBV12-3 or TRBV12-4 and TRBJ2-2, with D maybe TRBD1 (6 bases). Deletions cut 4 bases from V and 10 bases from J, with 13 bases between. The CDR3 length is 13 residues. CDR3 loop: CASSSMGAAELFF. The DNA of the CDR3 is TGTGCCAGCAGTTCCATGGGGGCTGCGGAGCTGTTTTTT.

V gene TRBV28 combines with J gene TRBJ2-2; TRBD1 might be the D (6 bases). This CDR3 contains 17 residues. Germline V gives CDR1 MDHEN, CDR2 SYDVKM. V was clipped by 7 bases and J by 6 bases, with 24 bases between them. The CDR3, as DNA: TGTGCCAGCAAAGCCCAGACAGGCATCCCTAGGTCCGGGGAGCTGTTTTTT. Translating it yields CASKAQTGIPRSGELFF. Looking up the rest from reference TRBV28 and TRBJ2-2 gives the full variable domain: DVKVTQSSRYLVKRTGEKVFLECVQDMDHENMFWYRQDPGLGLRLIYFSYDVKMKEKGDIPEGYSVSREKKERFSLILESASTNQTSMYLCASKAQTGIPRSGELFFGEGSRLTVL.

The CDR3 bases are TGCGCCAGCAGCCTAGGACAGTACACCGGGGAGCTGTTTTTT. Amino acid sequence: CASSLGQYTGELFF. This chain uses TRBV5-1 with TRBJ2-2; possibly TRBD1 for D (6 bases). Germline V gene lookup returns CDR1 SGHRS and CDR2 YFSETQ. V was shortened by 4 bases and J by 3 bases, with 10 bases between the two germline ends. The CDR3 is 14 residues long.

The chain carries TRBV2 and TRBJ2-3; TRBD2 matches 10 bases. The CDR3 is made up of 14 amino acids. Germline V lookup: CDR1 SNHLY, CDR2 FYNNEI. The J segment lost 6 bases and the V segment lost 6 bases, leaving 6 bases of the junction unmatched. CDR3: CASRWSGGADTQYF. CDR3 in DNA: TGTGCCAGCAGATGGAGCGGGGGGGCTGATACGCAGTATTTT.

This clone was detected a few times. The chain is built from TRBV14 and TRBJ2-3, with D maybe TRBD1 (5 bases). Germline CDR1 is SGHDN and CDR2 is FVKESK. CDR3 size: 16 residues. V was trimmed by 5 bases and J by 4 bases, leaving 19 bases between them. The CDR3: CASSTYRSFHADTQYF. CDR3 DNA sequence: TGTGCCAGCAGCACTTACAGGAGTTTTCATGCAGATACGCAGTATTTT.

J is TRBJ2-3 and V is TRBV5-6; 11 nucleotides line up with TRBD2. V shed 4 bases, J shed 0 bases, and the junction held 13 bases outside the gene matches. This CDR3 has 19 residues. CDR1 SGHDT and CDR2 YYEEEE come from the germline V gene. The CDR3 coding sequence is TGTGCCAGCAGCATCTTCGCGGGACTAGCGGACTCTAGCACAGATACGCAGTATTTT. This sequence encodes CASSIFAGLADSSTDTQYF.

The V gene is TRBV15, the J gene TRBJ1-2; D is undetermined. The CDR3 covers 12 residues. The germline CDR1 and CDR2 sequences are LNHNV and YYDKDF (reference sequence). With 0 bases removed from V and 8 bases from J, the gap between germline ends came to 7 bases. CDR3 DNA sequence: TGTGCCACCAGCAGAGATCTCGTGGGCTACACCTTC. This gives the protein CATSRDLVGYTF. Drawing the rest from reference TRBV15 and TRBJ1-2, the complete variable domain is DAMVIQNPRYQVTQFGKPVTLSCSQTLNHNVMYWYQQKSSQAPKLLFHYYDKDFNNEADTPDNFQSRRPNTSFCFLDIRSPGLGDTAMYLCATSRDLVGYTFGSGTRLTVV.

V usage is TRBV25-1 and J usage is TRBJ2-1; a possible D gene is TRBD2 (7 bases). The ends were cut back, 6 bases at V and 9 bases at J, with 12 bases in the middle. This CDR3 region has 12 residues. Germline CDR1 MGHDK, CDR2 SYGVNS. The CDR3 sequence: CASRGGPGEQFF. The CDR3 DNA is TGTGCCAGCAGGGGGGGGCCTGGTGAGCAGTTCTTC.

This CDR3 reads CASSKITGGWQFF. The CDR3 DNA is TGTGCCAGCAGTAAGATAACAGGGGGCTGGCAGTTCTTC. J is TRBJ2-1 and V is TRBV2; 9 bases match TRBD1. The CDR3 consists of 13 residues. J lost 12 bases, V lost 5 bases, and 8 bases had no gene match. CDR1 and CDR2 from the germline V gene are SNHLY and FYNNEI.

This chain uses TRBV7-9 with TRBJ1-6; no definite D call. Germline V gene data show CDR1 as SEHNR and CDR2 as FQNEAQ (reference sequence). With 2 bases removed from V and 8 bases from J, the gap between germline ends came to 7 bases. The CDR3 totals 13 residues. In nucleotides, the CDR3 is TGTGCCAGCAGCTTATCTGGAGATTCACCCCTCCACTTT. Its translation: CASSLSGDSPLHF.

This clone is medium-sized. The chain employs TRBV15 and TRBJ1-5; D is unresolved. Germline CDR1 and CDR2: LNHNV and YYDKDF (reference sequence). The CDR3 is 15 amino acids. V was trimmed by 0 bases and J by 0 bases, leaving 6 bases between them. CDR3 coding DNA: TGTGCCACCAGCAGAGATCCCCATAGCAATCAGCCCCAGCATTTT. Translating it yields CATSRDPHSNQPQHF.

CDR3 loop: CASSPVAPGATYEQYF. CDR3 DNA sequence: TGTGCCAGCAGTCCCGTAGCACCAGGGGCAACCTACGAGCAGTACTTC. The gene calls are TRBV6-6 and TRBJ2-7; D possibly corresponds to TRBD1 (6 bases). The germline V and J ends were trimmed by 5 bases and 2 bases, with 19 bases remaining between them. CDR1 and CDR2 from the germline V gene are MNHNY and SVGAGI (reference sequence). The CDR3 has 16 residues.

CDR3 sequence reads: CARDRGSTDTQYF. CDR3 sequence (DNA): TGCGCCAGAGACAGGGGAAGCACAGATACGCAGTATTTT. The chain joins TRBV5-1 to TRBJ2-3, with TRBD1 matching over 8 bases. Germline V gene data show CDR1 as SGHRS and CDR2 as YFSETQ. V shed 8 bases and J 0 bases; nucleotides not matched to a gene: 2. This CDR3 has 13 amino acids.